This entry lists 6 T cell receptor beta chains sequenced from one sample in a study of cytomegalovirus exposure and HLA in healthy donors. PCR used 60 Vbeta primers and 13 Jbeta primers. Measured with immunoSEQ multiplex PCR; TCRdb has only the in-frame clones, and not every one. The sample has around 130,000 clones, around two thirds seen once. Material: PBMCs. Receptors were obtained from a human donor in good health.

The chain joins TRBV30 to TRBJ1-5; weak D call: TRBD1 (5 bases). Per the germline V gene, CDR1 is GTSNPN and CDR2 is SVGIG (reference sequence). CDR3 length: 14 residues. Deletions cut 0 bases from V and 2 bases from J, with 8 bases between. The CDR3 here is CAWSVRGGNQPQHF. In nucleotides, the CDR3 is TGTGCCTGGAGTGTACGGGGGGGCAATCAGCCCCAGCATTTT.

This chain joins TRBV25-1 and TRBJ1-1, with D perhaps TRBD1 (6 bases). The CDR3 consists of 15 residues. The germline V gene has CDR1 MGHDK and CDR2 SYGVNS. Trimming left V 7 bases short and J 5 bases short, with 20 bases between. CDR3 sequence reads: CASTDSTSRTTEAFF. The CDR3 coding sequence is TGTGCCAGCACGGACAGTACCTCGAGAACTACTGAAGCTTTCTTT.

This chain uses TRBV19 with TRBJ2-1; D perhaps matches TRBD1 (6 bases). V gave up 4 bases and J gave up 0 bases, with 16 bases separating them. The CDR3 is 17 residues long. The V gene's germline CDR1 is LNHDA and CDR2 SQIVND (reference sequence). This CDR3 reads CASSRVSGAPSYNEQFF. The CDR3 coding sequence is TGTGCCAGTAGTAGGGTTTCAGGGGCGCCCTCCTACAATGAGCAGTTCTTC.

The chain carries TRBV6-5 and TRBJ2-1, with 9 bases that match TRBD1. This CDR3 spans 14 amino acids. The J segment lost 8 bases and the V segment lost 0 bases, leaving 2 bases of the junction unmatched. Germline CDR1 MNHEY, CDR2 SVGAGI. Here the CDR3 DNA reads TGTGCCAGCAGTTACTCGGGACAGGGCCATGAGCAGTTCTTC. It translates to CASSYSGQGHEQFF.

This chain uses TRBV19 with TRBJ2-5, with 10 bases fitting TRBD1. The DNA end lines up better with TRBJ2-7; the J call may be wrong. CDR3 length: 16 amino acids. CDR1 and CDR2 from the germline V gene are LNHDA and SQIVND (reference sequence). DNA for the CDR3: TGTGCCAGTAGTCCCTTATCCGGGACAGGGGCCTACGAGCAGTACTTC. Translated: CASSPLSGTGAYEQYF.

A single count supports this clone. The chain couples TRBV28 to TRBJ2-2, with 10 positions matching TRBD2. CDR3 length: 16 amino acids. J lost 3 bases, V lost 5 bases, and 6 bases had no gene match. Germline CDR1 is MDHEN and CDR2 is SYDVKM. This CDR3 is CASSASGRADTGELFF. In nucleotides, the CDR3 is TGTGCCAGCAGTGCGAGCGGGAGGGCTGACACCGGGGAGCTGTTTTTT.